This TCR beta chain derives from a study of molecular identifiers for immune sequencing clone quantification. TCRdb analysed the PCR reads with MiXCR anew, one entry per CDR3 protein. The sample carries over 100,000 distinct CDR3 sequences, about 35% recorded once. The germline gives CDR1 MNHEY, CDR2 SVGEGT. Trimming stripped 4 bases from V and 3 bases from J, with 7 bases between. The CDR3 is 13 amino acids. Study-level results: Sharing of a barcode by identical TCR molecules could cause highly expanded clone sizes to be underestimated.

This clonotype has only a few counts. Its target is unknown. Researchers sorted naive CD8 T cells as cells that were CD8+CD4-CCR7+CD45RA+. Material for sequencing was naive CD8+ T cells from blood, with Jurkat cell RNA spiked in. Documented subset: FACS-sorted CD8+CD4-CCR7+CD45RA+ naive T cells. This chain links TRBV6-2 or TRBV6-3 with TRBJ2-1; D not resolved. This TCR came from a human donor in good health. Some libraries in this study had Jurkat cell RNA spiked in. CDR3 protein: CASSWVDYNEQFF. CDR3 DNA sequence: TGTGCCAGCAGTTGGGTAGACTACAATGAGCAGTTCTTC.